A selection of T cell receptor beta chains follows, all from one sample in a study of radiotherapy plus CTLA-4 blockade in lung cancer. Sequencing was performed with immunoSEQ multiplex PCR; in TCRdb, only in-frame clones are kept and a portion is missing. The sample has about 98,000 clones, 82% seen once; the top ten hold approximately 3.7%. The sequenced sample was peripheral blood, obtained from a patient treated with radiotherapy plus ipilimumab. The receptors come from a human donor with non-small cell lung cancer who had a partial response to radiotherapy plus ipilimumab. CDR3s include the opening cysteine and the closing phenylalanine or tryptophan. Fields, in order: D gene, V gene, clone size, J gene, CDR3 DNA, CDR3 protein. A D gene is named only where the DNA matches it firmly. Clone sizes are given selectively: once, few, many, or a class where the clone is expanded.

TRBD1,TRBV7-3,NA,TRBJ2-5,TGTGCCAGCAGCCCTACAGGGGGAACGATCCAAGAGACCCAGTACTTC,CASSPTGGTIQETQYF
NA,TRBV27,NA,TRBJ2-6,TGTGCCAGCAGTTTTTCCCCCGCAGGGGGGAACTCTGGGGCCAACGTCCTGACTTTC,CASSFSPAGGNSGANVLTF
NA,TRBV5-4,NA,TRBJ2-7,TGTGCCAGCAGCTCCGGTTCAGGGATCGAGCAGTACTTC,CASSSGSGIEQYF
NA,TRBV5-4,once,TRBJ2-6,TGTGCCTCAGGGGATAGCTCTGGGGCCAACGTCCTGACTTTC,CASGDSSGANVLTF
TRBD2,TRBV2,few,TRBJ2-1,TGTGCCAGCAGTGAAGTGCGCCTAGCGGTTTTCGATGAGCAGTTCTTC,CASSEVRLAVFDEQFF
TRBD1,TRBV28,NA,TRBJ1-2,TGTGCCAGCAGTAATCGACAGGGTCGTGGCTATGGCTACACCTTC,CASSNRQGRGYGYTF
NA,TRBV6-5,NA,TRBJ2-5,TGTGCCAGCACAAGCCTACTTCAAGAGACCCAGTACTTC,CASTSLLQETQYF
NA,TRBV5-1,NA,TRBJ2-1,TGCGCCAGCCGGGATCAAGGGGGTCCCAATGAGCAGTTCTTC,CASRDQGGPNEQFF
NA,TRBV19,NA,TRBJ1-5,TGTGCCAGTAGTCAAAGGACAGTCTTCCCCACCCACAGCAATCAGCCCCAGCATTTT,CASSQRTVFPTHSNQPQHF
NA,TRBV5-1,NA,TRBJ2-1,TGCGCCAGCAGCTTGGACGGACAGCAACACAATGAGCAGTTCTTC,CASSLDGQQHNEQFF
NA,TRBV2,NA,TRBJ2-7,TGTGCCATCCGACGCGGGATAAAGGCTTACGAGCAGTACTTC,CAIRRGIKAYEQYF
TRBD2,TRBV19,few,TRBJ2-1,TGTGCCAGTAGTGTCGGACTAGCGGGTATCAATGAGCAGTTCTTC,CASSVGLAGINEQFF
TRBD1,TRBV6-4,NA,TRBJ2-2,TGTGCCAGCAGTCCAAGCACGACAGGGCCCACCGGGGAGCTGTTTTTT,CASSPSTTGPTGELFF
NA,TRBV28,few,TRBJ1-2,TGTGCCAGCAGTTTACAGGGCTATGGCTACACCTTC,CASSLQGYGYTF
NA,TRBV28,NA,TRBJ2-3,TGTGCCAGCAGTTTCCGGGAAGGCGGGAGCACAGATACGCAGTATTTT,CASSFREGGSTDTQYF
NA,TRBV2,once,TRBJ1-1,TGTGCCAGCAGTCTTCAGGGAACTATGAACACTGAAGCTTTCTTT,CASSLQGTMNTEAFF
TRBD1,TRBV5-1,NA,TRBJ2-6,TGCGCCAGCAGCCTAACCGGGACAGGGGGATCTGGGGCCAACGTCCTGACTTTC,CASSLTGTGGSGANVLTF
TRBD2,TRBV9,NA,TRBJ2-2,TGTGCCAGCAGCGCCCCGGGACTAGCGGGATCCGGGGAGCTGTTTTTT,CASSAPGLAGSGELFF
TRBD2,TRBV28,NA,TRBJ2-7,TGTGCCAGCAGAACCGGGACTAGCGGCTCCTACGAGCAGTACTTC,CASRTGTSGSYEQYF
TRBD2,TRBV4-2,NA,TRBJ2-1,TGTGCCAGCAGCCAAGCGCTAGCGGGAGGGTCTGGTGAGCAGTTCTTC,CASSQALAGGSGEQFF
TRBD1,TRBV4-1,NA,TRBJ2-5,TGCGCCAGCAGCCAAGGTACAGGGGGAAGAGAGACCCAGTACTTC,CASSQGTGGRETQYF
TRBD2,TRBV6-6,NA,TRBJ2-1,TGTGCCAGCAGTTTCAAAGGACTAGCGGTTAATGAGCAGTTCTTC,CASSFKGLAVNEQFF